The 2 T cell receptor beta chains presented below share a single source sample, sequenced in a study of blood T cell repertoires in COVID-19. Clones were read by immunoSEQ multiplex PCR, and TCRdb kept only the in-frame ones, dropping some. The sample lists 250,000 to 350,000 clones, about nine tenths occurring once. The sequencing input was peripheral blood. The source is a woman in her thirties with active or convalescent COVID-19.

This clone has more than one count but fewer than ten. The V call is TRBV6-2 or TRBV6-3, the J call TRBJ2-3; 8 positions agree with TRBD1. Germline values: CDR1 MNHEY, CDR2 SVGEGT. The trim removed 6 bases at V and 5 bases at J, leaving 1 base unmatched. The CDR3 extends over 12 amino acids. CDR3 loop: CASSTGGDTQYF. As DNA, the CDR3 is TGTGCCAGCAGCACAGGGGGAGATACGCAGTATTTT.

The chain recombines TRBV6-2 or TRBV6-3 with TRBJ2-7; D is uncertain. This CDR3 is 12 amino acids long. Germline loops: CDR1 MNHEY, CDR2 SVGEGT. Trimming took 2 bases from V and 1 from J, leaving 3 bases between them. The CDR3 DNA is TGTGCCAGCAGTTACGAGTCCTACGAGCAGTACTTC. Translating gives CASSYESYEQYF.